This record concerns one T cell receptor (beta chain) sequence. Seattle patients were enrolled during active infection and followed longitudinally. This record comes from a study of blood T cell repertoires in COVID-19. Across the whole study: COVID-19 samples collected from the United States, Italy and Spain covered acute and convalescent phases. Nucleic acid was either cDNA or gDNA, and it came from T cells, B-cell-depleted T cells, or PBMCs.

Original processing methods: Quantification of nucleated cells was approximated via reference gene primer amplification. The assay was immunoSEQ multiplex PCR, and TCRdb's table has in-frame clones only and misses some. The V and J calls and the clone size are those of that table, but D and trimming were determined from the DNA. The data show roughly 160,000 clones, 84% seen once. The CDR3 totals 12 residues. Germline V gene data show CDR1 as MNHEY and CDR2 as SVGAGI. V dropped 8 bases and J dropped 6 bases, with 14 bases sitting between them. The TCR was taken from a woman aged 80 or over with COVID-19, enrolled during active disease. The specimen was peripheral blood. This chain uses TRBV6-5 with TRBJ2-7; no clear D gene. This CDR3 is CASSDWNGEQYF. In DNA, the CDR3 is TGTGCCAGCTCTGACTGGAACGGCGAGCAGTACTTC.